One and the same sample provided the 16 T cell receptor beta chains below, sequenced in a study of blood T cell repertoires in COVID-19. Data came from immunoSEQ multiplex PCR; TCRdb stores just in-frame clones and leaves some out. Among roughly 340,000 clones listed, 80% to 90% were seen once. Sequencing was performed on PBMCs or T cells enriched from blood (not recorded which). Every receptor here comes from a middle-aged man in a cohort exposed to, infected with or recovered from COVID-19 (not recorded which).

J is TRBJ2-7 and V is TRBV5-4, with 9 bases matching TRBD1. Germline-derived CDR1 and CDR2 are SGHNT and YYREEE (reference sequence). The junction had 8 bases not matched to a gene; V was cut back by 3 bases and J by 7 bases. The CDR3 is 14 amino acids. CDR3 amino acids: CASSSGTGTREQYF. CDR3 in DNA: TGTGCCAGCAGCTCTGGGACAGGGACGAGGGAGCAGTACTTC.

The chain links TRBV2 to TRBJ1-1, with 7 positions matching TRBD1. The CDR3 runs 21 residues. V was pared by 6 bases and J by 5 bases, with 30 bases of the junction left unmatched. The germline gives CDR1 SNHLY, CDR2 FYNNEI. This CDR3 reads CASSATTRFMHPGQRDTEAFF. CDR3 DNA sequence: TGTGCCAGCAGCGCGACGACACGGTTCATGCACCCGGGACAGAGAGATACTGAAGCTTTCTTT.

The chain recombines TRBV3-1 (or the pseudogene TRBV3-2) with TRBJ1-1; D ambiguous. The CDR3 covers 15 residues. Germline V gene sequence: CDR1 LGHDT, CDR2 YNNKEL (reference sequence). With 0 bases removed from V and 3 bases from J, the gap between germline ends came to 11 bases. CDR3 sequence (DNA): TGTGCCAGCAGCCAAGACCACAGTTCGGACACTGAAGCTTTCTTT. This codes for CASSQDHSSDTEAFF.

This clone was seen a few times. This sequence joins TRBV28 and TRBJ2-2, with D uncertain. This CDR3 contains 12 residues. V dropped 3 bases and J dropped 4 bases, with 3 bases sitting between them. Germline values: CDR1 MDHEN, CDR2 SYDVKM. CDR3 amino acids: CASSFVTGELFF. CDR3 DNA: TGTGCCAGCAGTTTCGTCACCGGGGAGCTGTTTTTT. The full variable domain, in which reference TRBV28 and TRBJ2-2 provide the parts outside the CDR3, is DVKVTQSSRYLVKRTGEKVFLECVQDMDHENMFWYRQDPGLGLRLIYFSYDVKMKEKGDIPEGYSVSREKKERFSLILESASTNQTSMYLCASSFVTGELFFGEGSRLTVL.

CDR3 protein: CASSFQEADEAFF. The CDR3 region has the DNA TGTGCCAGCAGCTTCCAAGAGGCCGACGAAGCTTTCTTT. The gene calls are TRBV7-6 and TRBJ1-1; D remains ambiguous. The CDR3 is 13 residues long. With 3 bases removed from V and 8 bases from J, the gap between germline ends came to 13 bases. Germline-derived CDR1 and CDR2 are SGHVS and FNYEAQ.

V gene TRBV18 combines with J gene TRBJ2-1, with 8 bases identical to TRBD1. Germline loops: CDR1 KGHSH, CDR2 LQKENI. CDR3 length: 15 amino acids. The trim removed 6 bases at V and 8 bases at J, leaving 12 bases unmatched. CDR3 nucleotides: TGTGCCAGCTCGTCAAGACAGGGGTTCGGGGATGAGCAGTTCTTC. Encoded protein: CASSSRQGFGDEQFF.

This clone was counted a few times. The same CDR3 also results from other DNA sequences found in this sample. The chain has TRBV28 and TRBJ1-6; the match to TRBD1 covers 11 bases. Per germline, CDR1 MDHEN and CDR2 SYDVKM. This CDR3 has 14 amino acids. The V and J ends lost 7 bases and 10 bases, in that order; junction bases with no gene match: 6. CDR3 sequence reads: CASIRDRGNSPLHF. CDR3 in DNA: TGTGCCAGCATCAGGGACAGGGGGAACTCACCCCTCCACTTT.

The CDR3 DNA reads as TGTGCCAGCACCAGGGGAGGGGTACTCTATGGCTACACCTTC. Protein product: CASTRGGVLYGYTF. The J gene is TRBJ1-2, the V gene TRBV28; possibly TRBD1 for D (6 bases). CDR1 MDHEN and CDR2 SYDVKM come from the germline V gene. CDR3 length: 14 amino acids. The germline V and J ends were trimmed by 7 bases and 4 bases, with 16 bases remaining between them.

The rearrangement uses TRBV9 and TRBJ1-4; perhaps TRBD1 as D (5 bases). The CDR3 consists of 16 residues. CDR1 SGDLS and CDR2 YYNGEE come from the germline V gene. Trimming took off 0 bases at V and 7 bases at J, with 16 bases between the two ends. Written as DNA, the CDR3 is TGTGCCAGCAGCGTAGGAGCGCAGGGATTGGCTGAAAAACTGTTTTTT. Protein: CASSVGAQGLAEKLFF.

This sequence joins TRBV7-2 and TRBJ1-3, with D perhaps TRBD1 (6 bases). Germline assignment: CDR1 SGHTA and CDR2 FQGNSA. This CDR3 has 15 residues. With 6 bases removed from V and 0 bases from J, the gap between germline ends came to 12 bases. CDR3 coding DNA: TGTGCCAGCAGGGCAGGGGCGAGCTCTGGAAACACCATATATTTT. It codes for CASRAGASSGNTIYF.

This chain connects TRBV19 to TRBJ2-1, with a weak D call TRBD1 (5 bases). The CDR3 contains 14 residues. Looked up from germline, CDR1 is LNHDA and CDR2 is SQIVND (reference sequence). Trimming stripped 3 bases from V and 5 bases from J, with 11 bases between. The CDR3 loop is CASSMLKGNNEQFF. As DNA, the CDR3 is TGTGCCAGTAGTATGTTAAAGGGGAACAATGAGCAGTTCTTC.

The chain combines TRBV29-1 with TRBJ1-5, with D possibly matching TRBD1 (5 bases). This CDR3 spans 14 amino acids. The germline V gene encodes CDR1 SQVTM and CDR2 ANQGSEA. The ends were cut back, 5 bases at V and 4 bases at J, with 15 bases in the middle. The CDR3 DNA is TGCAGCGTTTCGGGGGATACCCCAAATCAGCCCCAGCATTTT. As protein: CSVSGDTPNQPQHF.

The gene calls are TRBV6-5 and TRBJ2-7; D is perhaps TRBD2 (5 bases). Trimming shortened V by 0 bases and J by 3 bases, and 9 bases separated the two germline ends. In germline, CDR1 is MNHEY, CDR2 SVGAGI. CDR3 length: 14 amino acids. CDR3 region: CASSYSGVGYEQYF. CDR3 nucleotide sequence: TGTGCCAGCAGTTACTCGGGAGTCGGCTACGAGCAGTACTTC.

To note about this clone: No conserved phenylalanine or tryptophan ends this CDR3, so it is likely a read error. The DNA is omitted, as the CDR3 cannot be located on it reliably, and the CDR3 follows TCRdb's listing. The CDR3 loop is CASSDPGTNHVG. The V call is TRBV6-1, the J call TRBJ1-1; the DNA was not used to check the table's D call, TRBD1. The germline gives CDR1 MNHNS, CDR2 SASEGT. Including both end residues, the CDR3 is 12 amino acids long.

This clone was picked up a small number of times. The rearrangement joins TRBV6-5 to TRBJ1-6, with D possibly TRBD1 on 6 matching bases. V shed 7 bases and J shed 13 bases, with 20 bases lying between them. CDR1 is MNHEY, CDR2 SVGAGI, per germline. This CDR3 comprises 14 residues. The CDR3 DNA sequence: TGTGCCAGCATATTGGGTAGAGGGGGTTCGCCCCTCCACTTT. Its translation is CASILGRGGSPLHF.

The V call is TRBV5-1, the J call TRBJ1-2; 9 bases are a match to TRBD1. The CDR3 totals 15 residues. Germline V gives CDR1 SGHRS, CDR2 YFSETQ. J lost 7 bases, V lost 2 bases, and 9 bases had no gene match. The CDR3 protein is CASSLRDREGAGYTF. CDR3 in DNA: TGCGCCAGCAGCTTACGGGACAGGGAGGGAGCTGGCTACACCTTC.